The present TCR beta chain was sequenced within a study of shared clonotypes between healthy human individuals. This table comes from immunoSEQ multiplex PCR, and its TCRdb copy is limited to in-frame clones, with some not included. The repertoire holds around 510,000 clones, with roughly 95% as singletons. CDR3 length equals 14 residues. The V and J ends lost 8 bases and 2 bases respectively, with 16 bases between them. Germline lookup yields CDR1 MDHEN and CDR2 SYDVKM. The sequence derives from a woman between 25 and 40 years old in good health. The J gene is TRBJ2-7, the V gene TRBV28; perhaps TRBD1 as D (5 bases). The sequencing sample was made of naive CD4+ T cells sorted from blood. Subset indicated: CD45RA+ positively selected. The CDR3 loop reads CASSRAGIPYEQYF. The CDR3 bases are TGTGCCAGCTCTAGGGCAGGGATTCCCTACGAGCAGTACTTC.